These 21 T cell receptor beta chains were all obtained from the same sample, sequenced in a study of T cells in severe cutaneous drug reactions. Sequenced patients had Stevens-Johnson syndrome or toxic epidermal necrolysis caused by carbamazepine. TCR subtype-specific primers in iRepertoire multiplex PCR prepared libraries for bulk and single-cell sequencing. TCRdb reprocessed the multiplex PCR reads and stores each CDR3 protein as one record, lacking DNA. This repertoire includes 20,000 to 25,000 distinct CDR3 sequences. Sequenced material: PBMCs. The receptors derive from a human donor with toxic epidermal necrolysis, a severe cutaneous drug reaction.

The chain couples TRBV7-3 to TRBJ2-5; TCRdb selects TRBD2, and the lack of DNA leaves this call unchecked. The CDR3 contains 15 residues. CDR1 SGHTA and CDR2 FQGTGA come from the germline V gene. CDR3: CASSAKAGPQETQYF. The variable domain in full, completed from reference TRBV7-3 and TRBJ2-5, reads GAGVSQTPSNKVTEKGKYVELRCDPISGHTALYWYRQSLGQGPEFLIYFQGTGAADDSGLPNDRFFAVRPEGSVSTLKIQRTERGDSAVYLCASSAKAGPQETQYFGPGTRLLVL.

The rearrangement uses TRBV5-1 and TRBJ2-5; the D call of TRBD1 rests on TCRdb alone, since no DNA is present to check it. CDR3 length equals 15 residues. Germline V gene lookup returns CDR1 SGHRS and CDR2 YFSETQ. This CDR3 is CASSLGLAGRETQYF.

This chain joins TRBV29-1 and TRBJ1-5; TCRdb's assignment of TRBD1 cannot be checked, as there is no DNA. The V gene's germline CDR1 is SQVTM and CDR2 ANQGSEA. CDR3 length: 13 amino acids. The CDR3 protein is CSVEEGGSQPQHF. Full variable domain (rest looked up from reference TRBV29-1 and TRBJ1-5): SAVISQKPSRDICQRGTSLTIQCQVDSQVTMMFWYRQQPGQSLTLIATANQGSEATYESGFVIDKFPISRPNLTFSTLTVSNMSPEDSSIYLCSVEEGGSQPQHFGDGTRLSIL.

This rearrangement joins TRBV5-1 to TRBJ2-1; TCRdb calls TRBD2, which cannot be checked without DNA. The CDR3 totals 16 residues. Per the germline V gene, CDR1 is SGHRS and CDR2 is YFSETQ. The CDR3 sequence: CASSFQGLAGGNEQFF.

The V gene is TRBV29-1, the J gene TRBJ1-2; TCRdb designates TRBD1, a call that cannot be tested without DNA. This CDR3 region has 12 residues. Germline assignment: CDR1 SQVTM and CDR2 ANQGSEA. The CDR3 is CSGDRADYGYTF.

CDR3 amino acids: CASSILRDEQFF. The rearrangement links TRBV28 to TRBJ2-1. This CDR3 spans 12 amino acids. Per the germline V gene, CDR1 is MDHEN and CDR2 is SYDVKM.

V is TRBV20-1 and J is TRBJ1-6. CDR1 DFQATT and CDR2 SNEGSKA come from the germline V gene (reference sequence). The CDR3 is made up of 14 amino acids. CDR3 region: CSARDIAGNSPLHF.

The rearrangement joins TRBV28 to TRBJ2-3; no DNA is available, so the TRBD2 call from TCRdb remains unchecked. The V gene's germline CDR1 is MDHEN and CDR2 SYDVKM. The CDR3 consists of 15 residues. CDR3 sequence reads: CASSLGGREADTQYF.

This clonotype ranks as medium-sized in terms of frequency. The rearrangement links TRBV6-5 to TRBJ2-7; the D call of TRBD1 rests on TCRdb alone, since no DNA is present to check it. This CDR3 contains 13 residues. Germline CDR1 is MNHEY and CDR2 is SVGAGI. CDR3 residues: CASSPGPTYEQYF.

The V call is TRBV19, the J call TRBJ2-5; with no DNA, the TCRdb D assignment of TRBD1 cannot be verified. Per germline, CDR1 LNHDA and CDR2 SQIVND (reference sequence). CDR3 size: 13 residues. The CDR3 reads CASRSPLQETQYF.

V gene TRBV4-1 combines with J gene TRBJ1-2. The V gene's germline CDR1 is MGHRA and CDR2 YSYEKL. This CDR3 comprises 15 residues. CDR3 region: CASSQPGTPKGGYTF.

This rearrangement joins TRBV24-1 to TRBJ2-2; TCRdb names TRBD1, which stays unverified in the absence of DNA. Germline V gene lookup returns CDR1 KGHDR and CDR2 SFDVKD. CDR3 length: 16 amino acids. CDR3 sequence reads: CATSDSDRGILGELFF.

The rearrangement joins TRBV7-9 to TRBJ2-5; the D call from TCRdb, TRBD2, cannot be confirmed without DNA. Germline assignment: CDR1 SEHNR and CDR2 FQNEAQ (reference sequence). CDR3 length: 13 amino acids. This CDR3 reads CASTLSYGETQYF.

The V gene is TRBV20-1, the J gene TRBJ2-5; the D gene TCRdb calls, TRBD1, cannot be checked with no DNA. From germline, CDR1 is DFQATT and CDR2 SNEGSKA (reference sequence). The CDR3 extends over 13 amino acids. The CDR3 spells CSASSGITKTQYF.

The chain uses TRBV5-4 and TRBJ2-1; TCRdb returns TRBD2, unconfirmable since there is no DNA. CDR1 and CDR2 (germline): SGHNT, YYREEE (reference sequence). The CDR3 is 15 amino acids. The CDR3 spells CASSLAFGRDDEQFF.

The chain combines TRBV28 with TRBJ1-5. Germline CDR1 MDHEN, CDR2 SYDVKM. This CDR3 has 14 amino acids. The CDR3 loop is CASSPIGRNQPQHF.

This sequence joins TRBV25-1 and TRBJ1-2; TCRdb indicates TRBD1, and absent DNA this call remains unverified. The CDR3 contains 16 residues. Looked up from germline, CDR1 is MGHDK and CDR2 is SYGVNS. The CDR3 sequence is CASSEAPGQGPKGYTF.

The rearrangement uses TRBV9 and TRBJ2-1. This CDR3 spans 17 amino acids. Per germline, CDR1 SGDLS and CDR2 YYNGEE. CDR3 in amino acids: CASGDAVQTSSYNEQFF.

V usage is TRBV20-1 and J usage is TRBJ2-1; TCRdb calls TRBD1, which cannot be checked without DNA. There are 12 residues in the CDR3. Germline V lookup: CDR1 DFQATT, CDR2 SNEGSKA (reference sequence). CDR3 amino acids: CSARELGDEQFF.

V and J are TRBV27 and TRBJ1-5. The CDR3 runs 14 residues. Germline V CDR1 and CDR2: MNHEY, SMNVEV (reference sequence). CDR3 in amino acids: CASSLALDVQPQHF.

The chain combines TRBV12-3 or TRBV12-4 with TRBJ2-1; TCRdb outputs TRBD2, but without DNA this stays unchecked. CDR3 length: 16 amino acids. This CDR3 reads CASSSRGSGTYNEQFF.